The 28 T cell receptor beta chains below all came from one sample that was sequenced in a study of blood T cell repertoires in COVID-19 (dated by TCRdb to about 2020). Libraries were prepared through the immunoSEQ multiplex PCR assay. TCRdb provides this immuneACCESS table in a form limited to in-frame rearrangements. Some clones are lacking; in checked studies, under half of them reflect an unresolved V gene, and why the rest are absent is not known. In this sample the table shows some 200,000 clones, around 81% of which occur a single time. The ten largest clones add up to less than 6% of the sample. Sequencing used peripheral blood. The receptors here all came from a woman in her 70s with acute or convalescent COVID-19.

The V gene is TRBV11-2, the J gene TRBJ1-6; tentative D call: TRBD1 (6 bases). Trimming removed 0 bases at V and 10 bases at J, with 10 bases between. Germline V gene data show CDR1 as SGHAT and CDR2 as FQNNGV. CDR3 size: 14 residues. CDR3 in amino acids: CASSLDQGKSPLHF. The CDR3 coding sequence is TGTGCCAGCAGCTTAGATCAGGGGAAATCACCCCTCCACTTT.

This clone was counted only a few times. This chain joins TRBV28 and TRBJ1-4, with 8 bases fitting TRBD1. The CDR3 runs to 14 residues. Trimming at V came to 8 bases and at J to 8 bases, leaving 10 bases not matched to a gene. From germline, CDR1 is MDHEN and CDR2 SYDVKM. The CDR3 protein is CASHDPGQDEKLFF. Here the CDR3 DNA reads TGTGCCAGCCACGACCCGGGACAGGACGAAAAACTGTTTTTT. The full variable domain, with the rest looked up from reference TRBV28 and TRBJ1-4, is DVKVTQSSRYLVKRTGEKVFLECVQDMDHENMFWYRQDPGLGLRLIYFSYDVKMKEKGDIPEGYSVSREKKERFSLILESASTNQTSMYLCASHDPGQDEKLFFGSGTQLSVL.

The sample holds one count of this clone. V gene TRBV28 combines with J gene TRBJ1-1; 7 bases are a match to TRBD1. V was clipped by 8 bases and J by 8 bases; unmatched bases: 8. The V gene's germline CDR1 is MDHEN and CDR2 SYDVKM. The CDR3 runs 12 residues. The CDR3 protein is CASGEGAGEAFF. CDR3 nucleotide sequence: TGTGCCAGCGGAGAGGGGGCGGGGGAAGCTTTCTTT.

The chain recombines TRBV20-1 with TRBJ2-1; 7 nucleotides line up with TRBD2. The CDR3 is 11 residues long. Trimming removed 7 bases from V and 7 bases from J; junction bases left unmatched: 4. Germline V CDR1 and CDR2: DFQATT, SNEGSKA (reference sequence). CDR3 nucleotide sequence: TGCAGTGGGACTAGTCTTAATGAGCAGTTCTTC. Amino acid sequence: CSGTSLNEQFF.

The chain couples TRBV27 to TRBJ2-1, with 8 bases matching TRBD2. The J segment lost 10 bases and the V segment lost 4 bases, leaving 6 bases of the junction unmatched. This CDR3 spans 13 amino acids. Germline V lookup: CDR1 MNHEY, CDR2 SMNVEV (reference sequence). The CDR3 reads CASSSRVAGEQFF. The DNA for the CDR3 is TGTGCCAGCAGTTCCAGGGTAGCGGGAGAGCAGTTCTTC.

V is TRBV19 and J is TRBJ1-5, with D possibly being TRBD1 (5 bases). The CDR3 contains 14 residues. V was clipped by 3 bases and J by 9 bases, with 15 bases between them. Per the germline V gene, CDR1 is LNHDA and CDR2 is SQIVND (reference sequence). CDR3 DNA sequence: TGTGCCAGTAGTATCAGCCAGGGTCAATGGCCCCAGCATTTT. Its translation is CASSISQGQWPQHF.

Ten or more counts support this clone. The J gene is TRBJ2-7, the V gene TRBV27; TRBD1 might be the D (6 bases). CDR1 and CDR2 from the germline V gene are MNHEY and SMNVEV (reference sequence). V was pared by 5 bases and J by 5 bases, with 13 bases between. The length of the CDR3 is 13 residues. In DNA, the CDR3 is TGTGCCAGCAGTGTTCAGGGGTGGAACGAGCAGTACTTC. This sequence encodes CASSVQGWNEQYF.

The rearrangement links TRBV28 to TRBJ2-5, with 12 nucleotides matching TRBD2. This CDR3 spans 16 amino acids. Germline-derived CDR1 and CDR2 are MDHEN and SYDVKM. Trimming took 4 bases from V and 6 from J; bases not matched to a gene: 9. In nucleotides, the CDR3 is TGTGCCAGCAGTTCCCCATGGACTAGCGGGAAAAAGACCCAGTACTTC. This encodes CASSSPWTSGKKTQYF.

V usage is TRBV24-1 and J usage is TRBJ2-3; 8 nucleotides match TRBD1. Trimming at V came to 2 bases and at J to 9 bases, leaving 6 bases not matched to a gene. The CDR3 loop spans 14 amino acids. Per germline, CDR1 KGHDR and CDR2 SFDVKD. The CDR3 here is CATSDSGGHVTQYF. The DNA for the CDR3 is TGTGCCACCAGTGATTCAGGGGGCCACGTGACGCAGTATTTT.

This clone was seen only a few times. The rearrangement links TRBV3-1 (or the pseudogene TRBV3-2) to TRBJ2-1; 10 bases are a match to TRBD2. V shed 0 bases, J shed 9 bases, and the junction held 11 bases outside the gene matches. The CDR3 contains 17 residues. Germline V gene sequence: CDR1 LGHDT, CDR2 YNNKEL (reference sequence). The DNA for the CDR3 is TGTGCCAGCAGCCAAGATTTTGGGCTAGCGGGAGCGGGTGAGCAGTTCTTC. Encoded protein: CASSQDFGLAGAGEQFF.

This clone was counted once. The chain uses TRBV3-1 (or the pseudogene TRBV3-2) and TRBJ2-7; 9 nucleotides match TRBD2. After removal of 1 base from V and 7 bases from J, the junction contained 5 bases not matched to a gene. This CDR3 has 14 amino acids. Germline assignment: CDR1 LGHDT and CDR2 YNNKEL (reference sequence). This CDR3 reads CASSQGAGGREQYF. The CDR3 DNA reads TGTGCCAGCAGCCAAGGGGCGGGAGGGCGTGAGCAGTACTTC.

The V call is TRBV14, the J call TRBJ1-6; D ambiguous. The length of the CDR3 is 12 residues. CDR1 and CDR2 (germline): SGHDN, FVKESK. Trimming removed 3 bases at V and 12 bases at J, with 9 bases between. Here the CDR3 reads CASSQRFLPLHF. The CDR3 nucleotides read TGTGCCAGCAGCCAGAGGTTTTTACCCCTCCACTTT.

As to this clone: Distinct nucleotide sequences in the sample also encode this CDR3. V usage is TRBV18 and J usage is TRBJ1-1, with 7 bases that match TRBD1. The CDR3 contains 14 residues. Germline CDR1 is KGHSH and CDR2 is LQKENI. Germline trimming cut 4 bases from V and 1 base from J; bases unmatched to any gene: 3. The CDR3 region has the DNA TGTGCCAGCTCACGCGACAGGGCGAACACTGAAGCTTTCTTT. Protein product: CASSRDRANTEAFF.

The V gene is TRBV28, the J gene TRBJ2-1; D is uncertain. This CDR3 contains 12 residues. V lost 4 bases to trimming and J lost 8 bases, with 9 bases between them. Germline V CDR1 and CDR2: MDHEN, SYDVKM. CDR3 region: CASSSVIDEQFF. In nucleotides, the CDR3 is TGTGCCAGCAGTTCCGTAATCGATGAGCAGTTCTTC.

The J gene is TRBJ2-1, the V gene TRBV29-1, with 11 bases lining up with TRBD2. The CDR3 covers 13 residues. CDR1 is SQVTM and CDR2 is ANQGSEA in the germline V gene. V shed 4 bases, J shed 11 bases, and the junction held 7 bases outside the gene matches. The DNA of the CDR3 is TGCAGCGTTGTCTCGCGACTAGCGGGAAAGCAGTTCTTC. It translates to CSVVSRLAGKQFF.

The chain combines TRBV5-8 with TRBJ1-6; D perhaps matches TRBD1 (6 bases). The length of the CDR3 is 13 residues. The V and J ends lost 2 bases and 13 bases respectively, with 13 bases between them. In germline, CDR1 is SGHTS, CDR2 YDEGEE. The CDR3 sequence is CASSLQRGFPLHF. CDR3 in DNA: TGTGCCAGCAGCTTACAAAGGGGGTTCCCCCTCCACTTT.

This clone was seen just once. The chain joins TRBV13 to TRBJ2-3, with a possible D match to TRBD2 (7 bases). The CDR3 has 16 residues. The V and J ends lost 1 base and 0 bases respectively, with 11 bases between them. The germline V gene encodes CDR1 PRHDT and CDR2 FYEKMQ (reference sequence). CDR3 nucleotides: TGTGCCAGCAGCTTAGCCGCGGGGGCCAGCACAGATACGCAGTATTTT. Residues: CASSLAAGASTDTQYF.

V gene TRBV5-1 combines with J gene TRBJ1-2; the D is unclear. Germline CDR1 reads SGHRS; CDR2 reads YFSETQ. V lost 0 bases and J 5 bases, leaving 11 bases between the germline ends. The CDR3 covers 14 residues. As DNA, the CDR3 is TGCGCCAGCAGCTTGGGAGGAGGCGAGTATGGCTACACCTTC. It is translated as CASSLGGGEYGYTF. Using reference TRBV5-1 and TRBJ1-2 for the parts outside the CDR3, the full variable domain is KAGVTQTPRYLIKTRGQQVTLSCSPISGHRSVSWYQQTPGQGLQFLFEYFSETQRNKGNFPGRFSGRQFSNSRSEMNVSTLELGDSALYLCASSLGGGEYGYTFGSGTRLTVV.

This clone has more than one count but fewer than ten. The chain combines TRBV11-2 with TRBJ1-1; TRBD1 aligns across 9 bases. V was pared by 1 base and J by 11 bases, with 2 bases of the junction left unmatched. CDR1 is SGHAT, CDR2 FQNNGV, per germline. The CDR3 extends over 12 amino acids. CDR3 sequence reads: CASSLGGTGAFF. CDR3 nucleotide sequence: TGTGCCAGCAGCTTAGGAGGGACAGGGGCTTTCTTT.

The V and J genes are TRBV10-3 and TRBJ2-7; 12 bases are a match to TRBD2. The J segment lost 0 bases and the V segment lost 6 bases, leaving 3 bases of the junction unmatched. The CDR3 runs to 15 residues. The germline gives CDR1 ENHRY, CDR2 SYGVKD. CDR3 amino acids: CAISGTSGYSYEQYF. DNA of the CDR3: TGTGCCATCAGCGGGACTAGCGGGTACTCCTACGAGCAGTACTTC.

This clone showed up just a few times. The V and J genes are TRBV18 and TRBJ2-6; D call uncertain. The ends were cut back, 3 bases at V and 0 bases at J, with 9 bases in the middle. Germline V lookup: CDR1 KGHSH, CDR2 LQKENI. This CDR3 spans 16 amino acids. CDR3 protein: CASSPQAISGANVLTF. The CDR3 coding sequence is TGTGCCAGCTCACCCCAGGCGATCTCTGGGGCCAACGTCCTGACTTTC.

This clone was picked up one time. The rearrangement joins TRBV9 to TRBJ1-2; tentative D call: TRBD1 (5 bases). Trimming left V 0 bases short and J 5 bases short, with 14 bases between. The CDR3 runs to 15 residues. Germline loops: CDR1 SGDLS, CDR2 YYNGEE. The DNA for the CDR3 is TGTGCCAGCAGCGTAGATTTAGGGGCGGATTATGGCTACACCTTC. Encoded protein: CASSVDLGADYGYTF.

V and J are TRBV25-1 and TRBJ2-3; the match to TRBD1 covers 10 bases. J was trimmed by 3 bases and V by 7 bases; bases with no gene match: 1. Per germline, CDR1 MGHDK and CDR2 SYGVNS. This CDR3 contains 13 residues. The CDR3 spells CASKGQGTDTQYF. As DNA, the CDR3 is TGTGCCAGCAAGGGACAGGGGACAGATACGCAGTATTTT.

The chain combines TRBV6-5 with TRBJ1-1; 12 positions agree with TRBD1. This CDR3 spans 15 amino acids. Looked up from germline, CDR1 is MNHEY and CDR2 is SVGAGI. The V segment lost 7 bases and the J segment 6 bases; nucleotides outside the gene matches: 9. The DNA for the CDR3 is TGTGCCAGCAACCGGGACAGGGGGCTTGTGGCTGAAGCTTTCTTT. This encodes CASNRDRGLVAEAFF.

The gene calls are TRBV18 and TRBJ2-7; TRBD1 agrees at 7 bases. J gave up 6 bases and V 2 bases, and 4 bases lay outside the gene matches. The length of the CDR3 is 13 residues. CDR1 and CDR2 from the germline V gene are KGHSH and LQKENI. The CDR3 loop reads CASSPEGAGEQYF. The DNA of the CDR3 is TGTGCCAGCTCACCAGAGGGGGCAGGCGAGCAGTACTTC.

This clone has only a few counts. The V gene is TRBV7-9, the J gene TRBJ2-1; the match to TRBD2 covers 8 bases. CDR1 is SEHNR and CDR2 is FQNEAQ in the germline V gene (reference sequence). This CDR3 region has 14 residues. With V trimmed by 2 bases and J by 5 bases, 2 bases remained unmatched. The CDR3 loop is CASSLQAGDNEQFF. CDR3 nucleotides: TGTGCCAGCAGCTTACAAGCGGGAGACAATGAGCAGTTCTTC.

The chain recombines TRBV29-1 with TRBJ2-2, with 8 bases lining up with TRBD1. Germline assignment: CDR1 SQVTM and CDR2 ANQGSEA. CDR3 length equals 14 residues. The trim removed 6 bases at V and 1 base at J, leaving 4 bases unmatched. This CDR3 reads CSVGGQGNTGELFF. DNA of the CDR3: TGCAGCGTGGGTGGACAGGGGAACACCGGGGAGCTGTTTTTT.

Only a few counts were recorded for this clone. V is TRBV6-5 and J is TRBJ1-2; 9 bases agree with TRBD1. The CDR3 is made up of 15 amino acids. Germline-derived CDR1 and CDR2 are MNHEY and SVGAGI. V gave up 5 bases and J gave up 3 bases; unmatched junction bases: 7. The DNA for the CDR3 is TGTGCCAGCAGTACCTGGGACAGGGAAGACTATGGCTACACCTTC. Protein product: CASSTWDREDYGYTF.